This note documents a single TCR beta chain sequence. The antigen is unknown. This sample is part of a study of T cells in Graves' hyperthyroidism and ophthalmopathy. General study points: Ophthalmopathy was predicted by the model a median of 6.5 months ahead of onset.

The CDR3 runs to 13 residues. Trimming at V came to 5 bases and at J to 9 bases, leaving 7 bases not matched to a gene. Around 10 ml fresh peripheral blood yielded the PBMCs. Amplified regions were TCR beta CDR3 sequences from RNA transcripts. Carried out on the TCR CDR3, a first-round RT-PCR used the HTBI primer set. TCRdb recomputed calls from the multiplex PCR reads with MiXCR, one row per CDR3 protein. The sample includes 550,000 to 850,000 distinct CDR3 sequences, approximately 18% of them seen just once. The sequencing input was blood. The sequence was obtained from a woman between 50 and 59 years old with Graves' hyperthyroidism that later progressed to Graves' ophthalmopathy. The rearrangement uses TRBV12-3 or TRBV12-4 and TRBJ2-7; TRBD2 agrees at 10 bases. CDR3 sequence: CASSLGLADGQYF. Written as DNA, the CDR3 is TGTGCCAGCAGTCTAGGACTAGCGGACGGGCAGTACTTC.